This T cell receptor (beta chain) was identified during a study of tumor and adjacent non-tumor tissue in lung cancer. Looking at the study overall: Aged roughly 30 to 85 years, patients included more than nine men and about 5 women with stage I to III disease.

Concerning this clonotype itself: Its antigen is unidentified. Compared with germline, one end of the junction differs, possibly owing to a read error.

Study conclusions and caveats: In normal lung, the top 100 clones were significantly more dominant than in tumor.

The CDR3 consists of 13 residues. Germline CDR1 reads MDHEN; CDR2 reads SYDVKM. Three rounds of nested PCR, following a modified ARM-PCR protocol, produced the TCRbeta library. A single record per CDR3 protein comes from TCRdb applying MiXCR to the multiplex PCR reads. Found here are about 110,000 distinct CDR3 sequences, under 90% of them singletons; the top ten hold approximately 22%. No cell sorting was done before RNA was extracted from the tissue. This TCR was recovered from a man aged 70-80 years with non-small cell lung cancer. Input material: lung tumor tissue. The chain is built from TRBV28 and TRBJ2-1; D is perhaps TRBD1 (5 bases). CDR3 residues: CASSSRQYSEQFF. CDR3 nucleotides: TGTGCCAGCAGTTCCCGACAGTACAGTGAGCAGTTCTTC.